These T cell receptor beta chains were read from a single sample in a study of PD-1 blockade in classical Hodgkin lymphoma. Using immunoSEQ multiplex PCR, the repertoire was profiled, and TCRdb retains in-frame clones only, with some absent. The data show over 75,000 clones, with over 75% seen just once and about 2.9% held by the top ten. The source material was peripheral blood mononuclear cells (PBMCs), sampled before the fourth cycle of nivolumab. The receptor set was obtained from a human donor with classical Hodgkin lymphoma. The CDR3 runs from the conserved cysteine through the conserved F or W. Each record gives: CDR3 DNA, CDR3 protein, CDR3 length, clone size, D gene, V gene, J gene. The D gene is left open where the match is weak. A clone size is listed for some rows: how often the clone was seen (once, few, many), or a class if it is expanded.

CDR3nt: TGCGCCAGCAGTCCGACAGGGTCCTACGAGCAGTACTTC
CDR3aa: CASSPTGSYEQYF
len: 13
abundance: -
d_gene: TRBD1
v_gene: TRBV10-1
j_gene: TRBJ2-7

CDR3nt: TGTGCCAGCAGCCTCGCCGGGCTAGCGGGGGGGTTAAGCGAGCAGTACTTC
CDR3aa: CASSLAGLAGGLSEQYF
len: 17
abundance: -
d_gene: TRBD2
v_gene: TRBV4-2
j_gene: TRBJ2-7

CDR3nt: TGCGCCAGCAGCCCAGGACCAGAGGGGGGGAATGAGCAGTTCTTC
CDR3aa: CASSPGPEGGNEQFF
len: 15
abundance: -
d_gene: -
v_gene: TRBV4-1
j_gene: TRBJ2-1

CDR3nt: TGTGCCAGCAGTGAGTGGGACACTGAAAACAATGAGCAGTTCTTC
CDR3aa: CASSEWDTENNEQFF
len: 15
abundance: once
d_gene: -
v_gene: TRBV2
j_gene: TRBJ2-1

CDR3nt: TGTGCCAGCAGTGAGAACTATGGCTACACCTTC
CDR3aa: CASSENYGYTF
len: 11
abundance: few
d_gene: -
v_gene: TRBV6-1
j_gene: TRBJ1-2

CDR3nt: TGTGCCAGCAGGCGAGGTAATAATCAGCCCCAGCATTTT
CDR3aa: CASRRGNNQPQHF
len: 13
abundance: -
d_gene: -
v_gene: TRBV19
j_gene: TRBJ1-5

CDR3nt: TGTGCCTCCTTAAGGAGCACAGATACGCAGTATTTT
CDR3aa: CASLRSTDTQYF
len: 12
abundance: -
d_gene: -
v_gene: TRBV30
j_gene: TRBJ2-3

CDR3nt: TGTGCCAGCAGCTTACGGGAGGGATACGAGCAGTACTTC
CDR3aa: CASSLREGYEQYF
len: 13
abundance: -
d_gene: TRBD2
v_gene: TRBV7-9
j_gene: TRBJ2-7

CDR3nt: TGTGCCAGCAGCCAAGTTGTGGTGAGATACCCCCCGAACACTGAAGCTTTCTTT
CDR3aa: CASSQVVVRYPPNTEAFF
len: 18
abundance: -
d_gene: -
v_gene: TRBV14
j_gene: TRBJ1-1

CDR3nt: TGTGCCAGCAGCGATTGGGGGGGCGGTACGCAGTATTTT
CDR3aa: CASSDWGGGTQYF
len: 13
abundance: once
d_gene: -
v_gene: TRBV27
j_gene: TRBJ2-3

CDR3nt: TGTGCCAGCAGTGCCCCGGGGGTAGATACGCAGTATTTT
CDR3aa: CASSAPGVDTQYF
len: 13
abundance: -
d_gene: -
v_gene: TRBV25-1
j_gene: TRBJ2-3

CDR3nt: TGTGCCAGCAGTGACTCGGCGGGGCGGTACAGCACCACTTTCTTT
CDR3aa: CASSDSAGRYSTTFF
len: 15
abundance: -
d_gene: -
v_gene: TRBV6-4
j_gene: TRBJ1-1

CDR3nt: TGTGCCAGCAAGCGGGGGGGCACAGATACGCAGTATTTT
CDR3aa: CASKRGGTDTQYF
len: 13
abundance: once
d_gene: TRBD2
v_gene: TRBV5-5
j_gene: TRBJ2-3

CDR3nt: TGTGCCAGCAGCTTGTCCGGGCGGGGTGGCTACACCTTC
CDR3aa: CASSLSGRGGYTF
len: 13
abundance: -
d_gene: -
v_gene: TRBV5-6
j_gene: TRBJ1-2

CDR3nt: TGTGCCAGCAGTGGGGGCAATGGCTACACCTTC
CDR3aa: CASSGGNGYTF
len: 11
abundance: -
d_gene: -
v_gene: TRBV2
j_gene: TRBJ1-2

CDR3nt: TGTGCCAGCAGTCAAGAGTCTGAGCAGTTCTTC
CDR3aa: CASSQESEQFF
len: 11
abundance: -
d_gene: -
v_gene: TRBV5-6
j_gene: TRBJ2-1

CDR3nt: TGTGCCAGCAGTTTGTCACCGGGTTTGGGTAGCTCCTACAATGAGCAGTTCTTC
CDR3aa: CASSLSPGLGSSYNEQFF
len: 18
abundance: -
d_gene: -
v_gene: TRBV28
j_gene: TRBJ2-1

CDR3nt: TGTGCCAGCAGCTTAGGTAACGGGGGCAATGAGCAGTTCTTC
CDR3aa: CASSLGNGGNEQFF
len: 14
abundance: -
d_gene: -
v_gene: TRBV11-3
j_gene: TRBJ2-1

CDR3nt: TGCAGCGTCCAAAAGGGTGGAGTGGACTCTGGGGCCAACGTCCTGACTTTC
CDR3aa: CSVQKGGVDSGANVLTF
len: 17
abundance: -
d_gene: -
v_gene: TRBV29-1
j_gene: TRBJ2-6

CDR3nt: TGTGCCAGCCCCTTGGTACGGAGCCAAGAGACCCAGTACTTC
CDR3aa: CASPLVRSQETQYF
len: 14
abundance: -
d_gene: -
v_gene: TRBV7-2
j_gene: TRBJ2-5

CDR3nt: TGCGCCAGCAGCCCCCGGGGCGAACCCTTCACAGATACGCAGTATTTT
CDR3aa: CASSPRGEPFTDTQYF
len: 16
abundance: once
d_gene: -
v_gene: TRBV4-3
j_gene: TRBJ2-3

CDR3nt: TGCGCCAGCAGCCAAGCCACCCGGGCCACGAACACTGAAGCTTTCTTT
CDR3aa: CASSQATRATNTEAFF
len: 16
abundance: -
d_gene: -
v_gene: TRBV4-1
j_gene: TRBJ1-1

CDR3nt: TGTGCCAGCAGCGTAGCCGGGACAGGGGGCTACGAGCAGTACTTC
CDR3aa: CASSVAGTGGYEQYF
len: 15
abundance: -
d_gene: TRBD1
v_gene: TRBV9
j_gene: TRBJ2-7

CDR3nt: TGTGCCAGCAGGGGGCAGGGCACTGAAGCTTTCTTT
CDR3aa: CASRGQGTEAFF
len: 12
abundance: -
d_gene: -
v_gene: TRBV7-6
j_gene: TRBJ1-1

CDR3nt: TGTGCCAGCAACTTGGTCGTAGCGGGGATCACAGATACGCAGTATTTT
CDR3aa: CASNLVVAGITDTQYF
len: 16
abundance: -
d_gene: TRBD2
v_gene: TRBV7-2
j_gene: TRBJ2-3

CDR3nt: TGTGCCACCAGCAGAGCTGGGGCAGGGGGCGCCTATGAAGCTTTCTTT
CDR3aa: CATSRAGAGGAYEAFF
len: 16
abundance: -
d_gene: TRBD1
v_gene: TRBV15
j_gene: TRBJ1-1

CDR3nt: TGTGCCAGCAGCTTCATTACAGATACGCAGTATTTT
CDR3aa: CASSFITDTQYF
len: 12
abundance: -
d_gene: -
v_gene: TRBV5-4
j_gene: TRBJ2-3